The T cell receptor (beta chain) under discussion was sequenced for a study of control samples from healthy donors and cancer patients. CDR3 length: 12 amino acids. Deletions cut 1 base from V and 5 bases from J, with 6 bases between. Profiled with immunoSEQ multiplex PCR; TCRdb holds only in-frame clones, not every one. The table includes under 200,000 clones, less than 95% detected once. The sequenced sample was PBMCs. The clonotype originates from a man aged 60 to 69 with colorectal cancer. This chain joins TRBV12-3 or TRBV12-4 and TRBJ2-7; D not resolved. This CDR3 reads CASSLVVDEQYF. The CDR3 DNA sequence: TGTGCCAGCAGTTTAGTCGTGGACGAGCAGTACTTC.